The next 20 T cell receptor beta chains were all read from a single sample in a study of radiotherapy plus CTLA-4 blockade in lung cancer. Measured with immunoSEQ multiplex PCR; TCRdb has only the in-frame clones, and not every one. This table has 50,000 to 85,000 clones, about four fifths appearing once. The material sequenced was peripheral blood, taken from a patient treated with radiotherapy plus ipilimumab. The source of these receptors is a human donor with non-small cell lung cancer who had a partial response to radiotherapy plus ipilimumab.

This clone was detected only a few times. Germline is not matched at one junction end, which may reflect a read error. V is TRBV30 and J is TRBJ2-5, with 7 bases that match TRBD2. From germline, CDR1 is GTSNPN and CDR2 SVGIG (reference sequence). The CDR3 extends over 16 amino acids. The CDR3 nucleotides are TGTGCCTGGGGTGTTAGCGGGCGCCTAGAGGGGGAGACCCAGTACTTC. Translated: CAWGVSGRLEGETQYF.

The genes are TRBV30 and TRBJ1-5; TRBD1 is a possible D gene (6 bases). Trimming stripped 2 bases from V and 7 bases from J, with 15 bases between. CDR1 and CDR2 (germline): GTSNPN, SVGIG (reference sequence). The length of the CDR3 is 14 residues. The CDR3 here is CAWSKTQGTQPQHF. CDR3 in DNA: TGTGCCTGGAGTAAGACCCAGGGGACGCAGCCCCAGCATTTT.

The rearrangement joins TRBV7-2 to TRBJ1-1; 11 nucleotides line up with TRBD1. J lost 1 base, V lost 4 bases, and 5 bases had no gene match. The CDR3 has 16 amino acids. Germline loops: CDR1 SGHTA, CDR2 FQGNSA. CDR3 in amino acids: CASSSGQGAWNTEAFF. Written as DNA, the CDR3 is TGTGCCAGCAGCTCCGGACAGGGGGCTTGGAACACTGAAGCTTTCTTT.

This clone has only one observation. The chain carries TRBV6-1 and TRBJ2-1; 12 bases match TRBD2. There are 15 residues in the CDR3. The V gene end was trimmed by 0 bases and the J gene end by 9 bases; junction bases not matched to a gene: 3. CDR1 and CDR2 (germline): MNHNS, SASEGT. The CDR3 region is CASSEALAGGREQFF. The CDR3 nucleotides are TGTGCCAGCAGTGAAGCGCTAGCGGGAGGGCGTGAGCAGTTCTTC.

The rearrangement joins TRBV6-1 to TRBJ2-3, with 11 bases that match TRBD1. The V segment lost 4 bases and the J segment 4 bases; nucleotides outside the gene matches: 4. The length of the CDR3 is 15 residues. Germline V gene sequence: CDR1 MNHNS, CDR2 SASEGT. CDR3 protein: CASSGGDRGADTQYF. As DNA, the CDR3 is TGTGCCAGCAGTGGGGGGGACAGGGGGGCAGATACGCAGTATTTT.

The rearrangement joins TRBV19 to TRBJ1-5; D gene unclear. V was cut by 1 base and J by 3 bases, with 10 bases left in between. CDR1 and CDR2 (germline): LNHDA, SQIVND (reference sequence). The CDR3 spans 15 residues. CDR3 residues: CASSIGAGFNQPQHF. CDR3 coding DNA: TGTGCCAGTAGTATAGGGGCAGGCTTCAATCAGCCCCAGCATTTT.

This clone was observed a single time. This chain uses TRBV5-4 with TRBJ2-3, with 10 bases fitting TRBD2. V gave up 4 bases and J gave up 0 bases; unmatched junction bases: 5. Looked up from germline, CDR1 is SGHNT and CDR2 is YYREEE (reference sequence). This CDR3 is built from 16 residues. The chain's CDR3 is CASSDPSGRSTDTQYF. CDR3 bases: TGTGCCAGCAGCGACCCTAGCGGGAGAAGCACAGATACGCAGTATTTT.

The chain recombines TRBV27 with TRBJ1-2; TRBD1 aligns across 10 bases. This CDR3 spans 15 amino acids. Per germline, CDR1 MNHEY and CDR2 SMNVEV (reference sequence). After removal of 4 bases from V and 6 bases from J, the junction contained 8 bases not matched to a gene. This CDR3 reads CASSSATDRGDGYTF. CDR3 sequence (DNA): TGTGCCAGCAGTTCGGCCACGGACAGGGGGGATGGCTACACCTTC.

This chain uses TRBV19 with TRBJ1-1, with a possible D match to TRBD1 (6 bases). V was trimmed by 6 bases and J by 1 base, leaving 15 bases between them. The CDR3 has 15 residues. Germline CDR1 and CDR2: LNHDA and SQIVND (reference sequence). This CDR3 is CASSSRDIRNTEAFF. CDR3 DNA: TGTGCCAGTAGCTCCCGGGACATCAGGAACACTGAAGCTTTCTTT.

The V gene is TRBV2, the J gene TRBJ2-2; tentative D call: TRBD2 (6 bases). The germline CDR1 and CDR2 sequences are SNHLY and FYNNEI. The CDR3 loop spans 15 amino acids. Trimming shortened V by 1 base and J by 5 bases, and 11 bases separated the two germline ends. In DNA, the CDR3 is TGTGCCAGCAGTGAAGGGCGGGACGAAACCGGGGAGCTGTTTTTT. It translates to CASSEGRDETGELFF. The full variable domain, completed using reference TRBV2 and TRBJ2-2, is EPEVTQTPSHQVTQMGQEVILRCVPISNHLYFYWYRQILGQKVEFLVSFYNNEISEKSEIFDDQFSVERPDGSNFTLKIRSTKLEDSAMYFCASSEGRDETGELFFGEGSRLTVL.

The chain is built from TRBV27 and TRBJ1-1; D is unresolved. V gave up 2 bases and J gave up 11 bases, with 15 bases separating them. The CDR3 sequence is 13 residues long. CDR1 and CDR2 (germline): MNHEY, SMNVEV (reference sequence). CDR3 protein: CASSLNDGAGAFF. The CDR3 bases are TGTGCCAGCAGTTTAAACGATGGTGCGGGGGCTTTCTTT.

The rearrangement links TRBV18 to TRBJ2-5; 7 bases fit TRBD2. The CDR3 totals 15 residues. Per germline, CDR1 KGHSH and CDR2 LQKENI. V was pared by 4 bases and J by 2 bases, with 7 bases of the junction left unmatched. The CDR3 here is CASSLLSGDQETQYF. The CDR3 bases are TGTGCCAGCTCACTCCTAAGCGGGGATCAAGAGACCCAGTACTTC. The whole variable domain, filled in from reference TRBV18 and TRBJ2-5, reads NAGVMQNPRHLVRRRGQEARLRCSPMKGHSHVYWYRQLPEEGLKFMVYLQKENIIDESGMPKERFSAEFPKEGPSILRIQQVVRGDSAAYFCASSLLSGDQETQYFGPGTRLLVL.

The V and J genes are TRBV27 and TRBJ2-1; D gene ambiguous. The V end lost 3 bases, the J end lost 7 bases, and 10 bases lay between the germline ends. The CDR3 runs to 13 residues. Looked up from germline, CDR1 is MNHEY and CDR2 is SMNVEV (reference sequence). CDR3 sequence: CASSFSSMNEQFF. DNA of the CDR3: TGTGCCAGCAGTTTCTCTAGTATGAATGAGCAGTTCTTC.

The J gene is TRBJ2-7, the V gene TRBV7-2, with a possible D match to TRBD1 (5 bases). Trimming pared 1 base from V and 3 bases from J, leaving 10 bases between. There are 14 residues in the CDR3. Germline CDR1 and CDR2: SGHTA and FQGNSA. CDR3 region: CASSLGQGFYEQYF. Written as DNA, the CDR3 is TGTGCCAGCAGCTTAGGCCAGGGATTCTACGAGCAGTACTTC. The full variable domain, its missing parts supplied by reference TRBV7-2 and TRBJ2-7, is GAGVSQSPSNKVTEKGKDVELRCDPISGHTALYWYRQSLGQGLEFLIYFQGNSAPDKSGLPSDRFSAERTGGSVSTLTIQRTQQEDSAVYLCASSLGQGFYEQYFGPGTRLTVT.

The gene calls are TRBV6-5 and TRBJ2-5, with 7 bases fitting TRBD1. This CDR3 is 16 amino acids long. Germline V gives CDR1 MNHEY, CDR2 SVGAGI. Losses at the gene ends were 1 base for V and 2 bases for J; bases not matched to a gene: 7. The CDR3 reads CASSYYEGARQETQYF. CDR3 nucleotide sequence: TGTGCCAGCAGTTACTACGAGGGGGCACGGCAAGAGACCCAGTACTTC.

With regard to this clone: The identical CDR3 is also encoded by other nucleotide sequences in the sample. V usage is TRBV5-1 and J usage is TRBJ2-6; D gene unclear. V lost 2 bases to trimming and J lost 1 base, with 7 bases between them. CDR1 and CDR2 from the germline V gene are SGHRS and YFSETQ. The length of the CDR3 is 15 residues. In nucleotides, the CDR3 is TGCGCCAGCAGCTTACCTAGTTCTGGGGCCAACGTCCTGACTTTC. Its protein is CASSLPSSGANVLTF.

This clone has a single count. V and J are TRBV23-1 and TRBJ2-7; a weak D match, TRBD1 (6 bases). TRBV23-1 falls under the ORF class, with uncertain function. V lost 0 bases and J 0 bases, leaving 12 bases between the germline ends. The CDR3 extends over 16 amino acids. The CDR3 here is CASSQSGQPVSYEQYF. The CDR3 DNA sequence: TGCGCCAGCAGTCAATCAGGACAGCCCGTCTCCTACGAGCAGTACTTC.

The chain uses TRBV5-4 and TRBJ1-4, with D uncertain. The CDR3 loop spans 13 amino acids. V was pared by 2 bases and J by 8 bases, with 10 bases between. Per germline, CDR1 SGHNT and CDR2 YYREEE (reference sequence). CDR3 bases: TGTGCCAGCAGCTTCACGGCGGAGGAAAAACTGTTTTTT. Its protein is CASSFTAEEKLFF.

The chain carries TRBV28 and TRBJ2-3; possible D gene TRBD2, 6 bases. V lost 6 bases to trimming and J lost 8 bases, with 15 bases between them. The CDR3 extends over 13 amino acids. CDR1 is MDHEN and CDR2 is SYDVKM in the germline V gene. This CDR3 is CASSLKAGSTQYF. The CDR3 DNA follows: TGTGCCAGCAGCTTGAAGGCGGGGTCTACGCAGTATTTT. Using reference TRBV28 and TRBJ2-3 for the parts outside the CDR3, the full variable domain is DVKVTQSSRYLVKRTGEKVFLECVQDMDHENMFWYRQDPGLGLRLIYFSYDVKMKEKGDIPEGYSVSREKKERFSLILESASTNQTSMYLCASSLKAGSTQYFGPGTRLTVL.

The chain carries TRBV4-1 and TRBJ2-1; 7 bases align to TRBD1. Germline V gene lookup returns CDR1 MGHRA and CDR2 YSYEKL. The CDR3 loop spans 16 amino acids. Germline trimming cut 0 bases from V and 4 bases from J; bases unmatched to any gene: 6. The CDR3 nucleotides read TGCGCCAGCAGCCAAGAACGAGGGACAGCTTACAATGAGCAGTTCTTC. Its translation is CASSQERGTAYNEQFF.